This T cell receptor beta chain was profiled in a study of CD4 and CD8 cells across lung adenocarcinoma regions. Trimming removed 4 bases from V and 2 bases from J, with 8 bases in between. CDR1 is SGHVS, CDR2 FQNEAQ, per germline. The CDR3 consists of 13 residues. Donors had localized lung adenocarcinoma, a non-small cell lung cancer. TCRdb itself ran the PCR reads through MiXCR, one entry per CDR3 protein. The sample lists around 19,000 distinct CDR3 sequences; around half were seen once. The TCR originated in a female donor with lung adenocarcinoma. The CD4 and CD8 labels of this study may be unreliable. The sequencing sample was made of CD8+ T cells from the center of a lung tumor. The gene calls are TRBV7-8 and TRBJ1-2; D ambiguous. The CDR3 DNA is TGTGCCAGCAGCTCCGGACGGAACTATGGCTACACCTTC. This encodes CASSSGRNYGYTF.